Below, 7 T cell receptor beta chains from the same sample are listed, as sequenced in a study of blood T cells in healthy people across ages. A sample-barcoded 5' primer and a J-beta primer mix were used in a second PCR of about 7 to 12 cycles. TCRdb reprocessed the 5' RACE reads via MiXCR and lists one record per CDR3 protein. The sample includes roughly 2 million distinct CDR3 sequences, roughly 50% of them seen just once. The material sequenced was blood. The receptor source for this set is a woman aged 40 to 50 in good health.

The V and J genes are TRBV4-2 and TRBJ2-3; D remains unclear. CDR1 LGHNA and CDR2 YNFKEQ come from the germline V gene. The CDR3 runs to 16 residues. V was shortened by 0 bases and J by 0 bases, with 10 bases between the two germline ends. The CDR3 is CASSQEAKPSTDTQYF. The CDR3 nucleotides are TGTGCCAGCAGCCAAGAGGCCAAACCTAGCACAGATACGCAGTATTTT.

The rearrangement joins TRBV12-3 or TRBV12-4 to TRBJ1-5, with D tentatively TRBD1 (5 bases). There are 15 residues in the CDR3. V was shortened by 4 bases and J by 5 bases, with 15 bases between the two germline ends. The CDR3 bases are TGTGCCAGCAGTTGTACTTCCGGACACGATCAGCCCCAGCATTTT. It yields the protein CASSCTSGHDQPQHF.

The V gene is TRBV28, the J gene TRBJ2-7; 7 nucleotides align to TRBD1. The CDR3 is 17 residues long. V shed 6 bases and J 3 bases; nucleotides not matched to a gene: 17. Germline CDR1 and CDR2: MDHEN and SYDVKM. CDR3 sequence: CASRLTLSGGIFYEQYF. The CDR3 DNA follows: TGTGCCAGCAGACTTACCCTCTCAGGGGGAATTTTCTACGAGCAGTACTTC.

In its sample, this clonotype was seen a few times. This chain joins TRBV7-9 and TRBJ2-3; D possibly corresponds to TRBD1 (5 bases). V was clipped by 3 bases and J by 0 bases, with 10 bases between them. This CDR3 comprises 15 residues. Germline V gene sequence: CDR1 SEHNR, CDR2 FQNEAQ (reference sequence). CDR3 sequence (DNA): TGTGCCAGCAGCTTGCAGGGTTTTAGCACAGATACGCAGTATTTT. Protein sequence: CASSLQGFSTDTQYF.

V usage is TRBV9 and J usage is TRBJ2-3; D ambiguous. V was cut by 0 bases and J by 10 bases, with 21 bases left in between. The CDR3 contains 16 residues. CDR1 and CDR2 from the germline V gene are SGDLS and YYNGEE. The CDR3 loop is CASSVDPDSFRSAQYF. Written as DNA, the CDR3 is TGTGCCAGCAGCGTAGACCCCGATTCTTTCAGGAGTGCGCAGTATTTT.

The chain combines TRBV7-9 with TRBJ1-6; TRBD1 is a possible D gene (6 bases). Trimming stripped 1 base from V and 0 bases from J, with 10 bases between. The CDR3 loop spans 17 amino acids. Germline V gene lookup returns CDR1 SEHNR and CDR2 FQNEAQ (reference sequence). CDR3 residues: CASSLVGASSYNSPLHF. The CDR3 nucleotides are TGTGCCAGCAGCTTAGTGGGGGCTAGCTCCTATAATTCACCCCTCCACTTT.

This clonotype was detected a few times. The chain combines TRBV27 with TRBJ2-7, with 10 bases fitting TRBD2. The tail of the sequence fits TRBJ2-5 better, so the J call may be wrong. Germline V gene lookup returns CDR1 MNHEY and CDR2 SMNVEV (reference sequence). There are 15 residues in the CDR3. CDR3 protein: CASSLERGGMETQYF. DNA of the CDR3: TGTGCCAGCAGTTTAGAGCGGGGGGGTATGGAGACCCAGTACTTC.